What follows is one T cell receptor (beta chain) and its context. As yet, its antigen is unknown. The entry originates in a study of T cells expressing NK-cell markers. Study information: Among eight sequenced donors, seven carried HCMV seropositivity while one was seronegative. Notes on the study in general: In four donors, dominant clonotypes made up about 28.3-65% of CD3+CD56-NKG2C+ cells.

The CDR3 is 15 residues long. The germline CDR1 and CDR2 sequences are MNHEY and SMNVEV (reference sequence). TCRdb re-called the 5' RACE reads, yielding one record per CDR3 amino acid sequence without DNA. The listing contains some 340,000 distinct CDR3 sequences. The TCR was taken from a man aged 18-70 years in good health. Input material: blood T cells: a sorted CD56 or NKG2C T cell subset, CD4+ or CD8+ T cells, or bulk PBMC T cells (not recorded which). The J gene is TRBJ2-7, the V gene TRBV27; the TRBD1 assignment by TCRdb is unverifiable without DNA. The chain's CDR3 is CASRGRGQGAGEQYF.